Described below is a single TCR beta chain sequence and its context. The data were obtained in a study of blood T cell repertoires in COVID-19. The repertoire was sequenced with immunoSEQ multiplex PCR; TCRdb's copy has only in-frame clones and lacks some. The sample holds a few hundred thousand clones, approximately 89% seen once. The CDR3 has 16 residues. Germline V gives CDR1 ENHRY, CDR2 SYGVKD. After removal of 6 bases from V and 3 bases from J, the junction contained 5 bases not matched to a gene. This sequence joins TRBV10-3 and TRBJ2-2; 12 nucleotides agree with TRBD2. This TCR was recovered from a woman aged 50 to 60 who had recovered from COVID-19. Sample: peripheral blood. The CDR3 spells CAISPGLAGYTGELFF. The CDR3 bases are TGTGCCATCAGCCCGGGACTAGCGGGTTACACCGGGGAGCTGTTTTTT.